This TCR beta chain stems from a study of T cell repertoires in cytomegalovirus infection. For the study at large: An indication of both CMV infection and matching HLA type came from public TCR beta signatures. The study's findings and limits: The ex vivo response showed dominance by HLA-C-restricted CMV-specific TCR beta clonotypes.

MiXCR was run by TCRdb on the reads, yielding one entry per CDR3 protein. The profile covers fewer than 200,000 distinct CDR3 sequences, with about 21% appearing a single time and just under 3% taken by the ten largest. This clonotype has ten or more counts. The antigen is unknown. V lost 6 bases and J lost 5; bases outside the gene matches: 3. The CDR3 loop spans 13 amino acids. Germline CDR1 and CDR2: SNHLY and FYNNEI. This chain uses TRBV2 with TRBJ1-1, with 10 bases that match TRBD1. The source material was PBMCs. The origin of this receptor is a human donor in good health (CMV status not recorded). Some clones in this sample may be carry-over from other donors' samples. The CDR3 nucleotides read TGTGCCAGCAGGACAGGGGGCATTACTGAAGCTTTCTTT. Protein sequence: CASRTGGITEAFF.